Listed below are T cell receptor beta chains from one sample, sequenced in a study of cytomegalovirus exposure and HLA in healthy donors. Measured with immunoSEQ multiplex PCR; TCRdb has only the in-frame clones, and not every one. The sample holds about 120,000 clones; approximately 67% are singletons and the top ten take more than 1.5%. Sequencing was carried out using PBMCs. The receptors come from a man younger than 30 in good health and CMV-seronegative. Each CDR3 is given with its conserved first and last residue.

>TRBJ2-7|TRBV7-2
CASSLQRGEQYF
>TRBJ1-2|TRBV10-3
CAISLSGDSGYTF
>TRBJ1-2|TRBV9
CASSQDSYGYTF
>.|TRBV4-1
CASSQDSSRYYEQYF
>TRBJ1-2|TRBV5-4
CASRLAGRYYGYTF
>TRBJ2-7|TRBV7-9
CASSLGAGGEQYF
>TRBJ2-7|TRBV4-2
CASSQDHFGRVAGNSYEQYF
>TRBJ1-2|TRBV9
CASSTTRGSGGYTF
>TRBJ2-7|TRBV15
CATSRDGTGTYEQYF
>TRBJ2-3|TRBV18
CASSPGTGSTDTQYF
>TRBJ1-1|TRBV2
CASSLKRAVNTEAFF
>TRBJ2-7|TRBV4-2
CASSHPRQGLGEQYF
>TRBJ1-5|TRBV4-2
CASSQSGTGNQPQHF
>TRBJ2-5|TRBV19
CASSPPGLRETQYF
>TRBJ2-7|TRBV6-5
CASSYLPGQAYEQYF
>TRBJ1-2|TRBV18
CASSPSTHLNYGYTF
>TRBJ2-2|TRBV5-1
CASSQRSGDTGELFF
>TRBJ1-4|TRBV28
CASSSPRQGSEKLFF
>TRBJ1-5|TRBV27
CASSLYRGWDQPQHF
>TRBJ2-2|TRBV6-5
CASSSLGAVRIGELFF
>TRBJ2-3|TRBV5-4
CASSRPGDTQYF
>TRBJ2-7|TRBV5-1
CASSSGTGSYEQYF
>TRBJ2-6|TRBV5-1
CASSLSGQRSGANVLTF
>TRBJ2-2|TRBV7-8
CASSYVRGSGSHSGELFF
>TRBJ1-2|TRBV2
CASSPQKLYGYTF
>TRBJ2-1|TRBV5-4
CASSLADYYEQFF
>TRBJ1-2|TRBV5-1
CASSWNMGQNYGYTF
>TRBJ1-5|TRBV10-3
CAISEGQGSNQPQHF
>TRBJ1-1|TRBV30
CAWSVPRGAEAFF
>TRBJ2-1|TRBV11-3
CASSPGTSGSDEQFF
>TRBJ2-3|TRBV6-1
CASKRTGSTDTQYF
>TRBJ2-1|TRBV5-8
CASSWGVNEQFF
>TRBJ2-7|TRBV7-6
CASSQLAGGVLSEQYF
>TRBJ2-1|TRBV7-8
CASSYLGTGGNEQFF
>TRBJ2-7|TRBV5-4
CASSFGSGRADEQYF
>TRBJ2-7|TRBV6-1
CASSELMTAGGQYF
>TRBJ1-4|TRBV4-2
CASSQDGGKLFF
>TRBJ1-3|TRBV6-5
CASSLGTGAGNTIYF
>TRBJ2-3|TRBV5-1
CASSLIRGIVTDTQYF